The 5 T cell receptor beta chains given below trace back to one sample, sequenced in a study of regulatory T cells in long-lasting Graves disease. Time point indicated: newly diagnosed GD, antithyroid drugs for less than 3 months. TCR sequences were obtained from RNA taken from PBMCs. Construction of the TCR beta libraries employed iRepertoire HTBI primers in conjunction with Arm-PCR of CDR3 regions. TCRdb reprocessed the multiplex PCR reads via MiXCR and lists one record per CDR3 protein. The sample contains a few hundred thousand distinct CDR3 sequences, roughly 19% of which appear only once. This sample was shared with a second study, whose subject was T cells in Graves' hyperthyroidism and ophthalmopathy.

The sample was peripheral blood mononuclear cells (PBMCs), taken at new diagnosis, from a patient treated with antithyroid drugs. All receptors come from a woman aged 25-40 years with Graves disease.

A note on this clonotype: It may be a read error: a sequence one base away is much more abundant. The chain recombines TRBV9 with TRBJ1-1; no definite D call. The germline gives CDR1 SGDLS, CDR2 YYNGEE. The CDR3 spans 14 residues. The CDR3 loop reads CASSVVQDHTEASF. DNA of the CDR3: TGTGCCAGCAGCGTAGTCCAGGATCACACTGAAGCTTCCTTT.

This clonotype was observed many times. The V call is TRBV19, the J call TRBJ1-5, with D maybe TRBD1 (5 bases). The germline gives CDR1 LNHDA, CDR2 SQIVND (reference sequence). The V and J ends lost 5 bases and 5 bases respectively, with 10 bases between them. The CDR3 length is 13 residues. CDR3 bases: TGTGCCAGTAGTCTATCCAGGGATCAGCCCCAGCATTTT. Amino acid sequence: CASSLSRDQPQHF.

This clonotype was seen ten or more times. The chain employs TRBV30 and TRBJ1-2; D gene unclear. Trimming pared 0 bases from V and 8 bases from J, leaving 19 bases between. The CDR3 extends over 15 amino acids. Per the germline V gene, CDR1 is GTSNPN and CDR2 is SVGIG (reference sequence). The CDR3 loop is CAWSVPPLGSRGYTF. For the CDR3, the DNA is TGTGCCTGGAGTGTACCCCCACTCGGGTCTCGAGGCTACACCTTC.

This clonotype showed up many times. The V and J genes are TRBV5-1 and TRBJ1-1; possibly TRBD1 for D (5 bases). The CDR3 is 13 amino acids. Germline lookup yields CDR1 SGHRS and CDR2 YFSETQ. V was cut by 4 bases and J by 4 bases, with 11 bases left in between. CDR3 in amino acids: CASSAGIGTEAFF. The CDR3 region has the DNA TGCGCCAGCAGCGCAGGGATCGGCACTGAAGCTTTCTTT.

Turning to this clonotype: A junction boundary mismatches the germline segment, possibly from a read error. The rearrangement uses TRBV12-3 or TRBV12-4 and TRBJ2-3, with 9 nucleotides matching TRBD2. This CDR3 region has 14 residues. The CDR3 loop reads CASSLAGVTDTQYF. The CDR3 DNA reads as TGTGCCAGCAGCTTAGCGGGGGTCACAGATACGCAGTATTTT.